This entry concerns a single TCR beta chain. The antigen is undetermined. Investigators sorted each CD8+ T cell subset in triplicate, taking over 250,000 cells each time. These data come from a study of CXCR3-negative and CXCR3-positive naive CD8 T cells. Via 5' RACE with UMI labels, TRB cDNA libraries were prepared. TCRdb derives one entry per CDR3 protein from the 5' RACE reads, leaving out DNA. This sample's table reports 150,000 or so distinct CDR3 sequences. CDR3 length: 15 residues. Germline V gene sequence: CDR1 LNHNV, CDR2 YYDKDF (reference sequence). Study-level results: Against CXCR3-negative naive cells, CXCR3-positive naive cells showed more hydrophobic TRB CDR3s. In both naive subsets diversity was comparably high, whereas memory CD8+ cells showed much lower diversity.

The origin of this receptor is a human donor in good health. Some clones in this sample may be carry-over from other donors' samples. Sequenced: naive CXCR3+ CD8+ T cells from blood. The subset: CD45RO-CCR7+CD27+CD95- naive CD8+ T cells expressing CXCR3 (TNR3+). The chain employs TRBV15 and TRBJ2-7. CDR3 amino acids: CATSRDRVGIYEQYF. Variable domain in full (rest from reference TRBV15 and TRBJ2-7): DAMVIQNPRYQVTQFGKPVTLSCSQTLNHNVMYWYQQKSSQAPKLLFHYYDKDFNNEADTPDNFQSRRPNTSFCFLDIRSPGLGDTAMYLCATSRDRVGIYEQYFGPGTRLTVT.